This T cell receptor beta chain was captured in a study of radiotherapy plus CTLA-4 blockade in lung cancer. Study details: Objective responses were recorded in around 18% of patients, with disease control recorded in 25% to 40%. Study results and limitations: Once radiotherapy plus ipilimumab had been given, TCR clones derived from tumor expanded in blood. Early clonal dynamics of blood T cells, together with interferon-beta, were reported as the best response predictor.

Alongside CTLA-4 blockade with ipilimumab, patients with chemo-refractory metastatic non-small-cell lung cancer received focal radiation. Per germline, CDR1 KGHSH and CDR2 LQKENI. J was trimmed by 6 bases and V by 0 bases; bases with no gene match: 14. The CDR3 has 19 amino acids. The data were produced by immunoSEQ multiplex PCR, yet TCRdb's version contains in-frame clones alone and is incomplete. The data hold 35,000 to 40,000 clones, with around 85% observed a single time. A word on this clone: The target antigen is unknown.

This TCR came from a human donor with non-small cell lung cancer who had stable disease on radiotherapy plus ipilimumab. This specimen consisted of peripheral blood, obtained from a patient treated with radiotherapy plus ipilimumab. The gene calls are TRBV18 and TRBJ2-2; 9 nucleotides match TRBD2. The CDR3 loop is CASSPPGHRAGGMSGELFF. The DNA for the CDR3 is TGTGCCAGCTCACCACCGGGGCATAGGGCGGGAGGGATGTCCGGGGAGCTGTTTTTT. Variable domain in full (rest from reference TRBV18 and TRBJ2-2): NAGVMQNPRHLVRRRGQEARLRCSPMKGHSHVYWYRQLPEEGLKFMVYLQKENIIDESGMPKERFSAEFPKEGPSILRIQQVVRGDSAAYFCASSPPGHRAGGMSGELFFGEGSRLTVL.